The 30 T cell receptor beta chains presented below share a single source sample, sequenced in a study of blood T cell repertoires in COVID-19. Only in-frame clones appear in the TCRdb table, and some are missing; sequencing was by immunoSEQ multiplex PCR. In the table there are around 340,000 clones, 80% to 90% of which are singletons. Sequenced: PBMCs or T cells enriched from blood (not recorded which). Receptors originate from a middle-aged woman with acute COVID-19.

The J gene is TRBJ1-3, the V gene TRBV29-1; 7 bases are shared with TRBD1. CDR1 SQVTM and CDR2 ANQGSEA come from the germline V gene. V trimming: 6 bases; J trimming: 4 bases; junction bases outside the gene matches: 12. The CDR3 spans 15 residues. CDR3: CSVAVQTGKGNTIYF. Here the CDR3 DNA reads TGCAGCGTCGCAGTCCAGACAGGGAAAGGAAACACCATATATTTT.

The chain combines TRBV24-1 with TRBJ2-3; 7 positions match TRBD2. The CDR3 is 17 residues long. The ends lost 4 bases at V and 4 bases at J; junction bases unmatched: 13. Germline CDR1 and CDR2: KGHDR and SFDVKD. Here the CDR3 DNA reads TGTGCCACCAGTGACTCCGCTGGCGGGAGTATTTCAGATACGCAGTATTTT. The encoded protein is CATSDSAGGSISDTQYF.

The V gene is TRBV29-1, the J gene TRBJ1-5; 10 bases map to TRBD1. CDR3 size: 15 residues. Trimming at V came to 8 bases and at J to 5 bases, leaving 12 bases not matched to a gene. From germline, CDR1 is SQVTM and CDR2 ANQGSEA. CDR3 sequence reads: CSPRYRDRGHQPQHF. The CDR3 coding sequence is TGCAGCCCGAGATACCGGGACAGGGGTCATCAGCCCCAGCATTTT. The complete variable domain, with remaining parts taken from reference TRBV29-1 and TRBJ1-5, reads SAVISQKPSRDICQRGTSLTIQCQVDSQVTMMFWYRQQPGQSLTLIATANQGSEATYESGFVIDKFPISRPNLTFSTLTVSNMSPEDSSIYLCSPRYRDRGHQPQHFGDGTRLSIL.

The V and J genes are TRBV4-1 and TRBJ2-1; 12 bases are shared with TRBD2. The CDR3 is 15 amino acids. CDR1 is MGHRA and CDR2 is YSYEKL in the germline V gene. The ends lost 0 bases at V and 9 bases at J; junction bases unmatched: 3. The CDR3 bases are TGCGCCAGCAGCCAAGATGGACTAGCGGGAAGTGAGCAGTTCTTC. Translated: CASSQDGLAGSEQFF.

This clone was observed a single time. CDR3: CASSHPDRGAEAFF. CDR3 nucleotide sequence: TGTGCCAGCAGCCATCCCGACAGGGGGGCTGAAGCTTTCTTT. This chain links TRBV5-6 with TRBJ1-1; 9 bases fit TRBD1. J lost 6 bases, V lost 4 bases, and 7 bases had no gene match. Germline values: CDR1 SGHDT, CDR2 YYEEEE. The CDR3 spans 14 residues.

The rearrangement joins TRBV7-8 to TRBJ2-1, with D unclear. The CDR3 contains 14 residues. Germline CDR1 SGHVS, CDR2 FQNEAQ. Trimming removed 2 bases from V and 6 bases from J, with 11 bases in between. CDR3 in amino acids: CASSLILVSNEQFF. CDR3 DNA sequence: TGTGCCAGCAGCTTAATCCTAGTGTCCAATGAGCAGTTCTTC. Drawing the rest from reference TRBV7-8 and TRBJ2-1, the complete variable domain is GAGVSQSPRYKVAKRGQDVALRCDPISGHVSLFWYQQALGQGPEFLTYFQNEAQLDKSGLPSDRFFAERPEGSVSTLKIQRTQQEDSAVYLCASSLILVSNEQFFGPGTRLTVL.

The chain uses TRBV9 and TRBJ2-4, with D perhaps TRBD2 (6 bases). The CDR3 consists of 15 residues. V shed 4 bases and J shed 4 bases, with 15 bases lying between them. Germline values: CDR1 SGDLS, CDR2 YYNGEE. CDR3 sequence: CASSPGVQEKNIQYF. Written as DNA, the CDR3 is TGTGCCAGCAGCCCGGGAGTCCAGGAAAAAAACATTCAGTACTTC.

The chain carries TRBV6-2 or TRBV6-3 and TRBJ1-5, with TRBD1 identical over 7 bases. This CDR3 is built from 16 residues. The V segment lost 6 bases and the J segment 1 base; nucleotides outside the gene matches: 9. Germline lookup yields CDR1 MNHEY and CDR2 SVGEGT. The CDR3 bases are TGTGCCAGCAGCGATGCTAGACAGGGAAGCAATCAGCCCCAGCATTTT. Translated: CASSDARQGSNQPQHF.

The chain uses TRBV27 and TRBJ2-7; D perhaps matches TRBD1 (7 bases). The CDR3 loop spans 15 amino acids. Per germline, CDR1 MNHEY and CDR2 SMNVEV (reference sequence). Trimming removed 1 base from V and 2 bases from J, with 12 bases in between. CDR3: CASSLLSGGPYEQYF. For the CDR3, the DNA is TGTGCCAGCAGTTTATTGTCAGGGGGGCCCTACGAGCAGTACTTC.

The chain is built from TRBV28 and TRBJ1-1, with D uncertain. Per the germline V gene, CDR1 is MDHEN and CDR2 is SYDVKM. V lost 2 bases and J 6 bases, leaving 16 bases between the germline ends. CDR3 size: 15 residues. CDR3 residues: CASSLPDTLDAEAFF. DNA for the CDR3: TGTGCCAGCAGTTTACCCGACACCCTCGACGCTGAAGCTTTCTTT.

This chain joins TRBV7-2 and TRBJ1-4; D is uncertain. This CDR3 spans 14 amino acids. V was shortened by 5 bases and J by 4 bases, with 11 bases between the two germline ends. CDR1 and CDR2 from the germline V gene are SGHTA and FQGNSA. DNA of the CDR3: TGTGCCAGCAGCAAGGGAGTTAGTAATGAAAAACTGTTTTTT. It specifies CASSKGVSNEKLFF.

The V call is TRBV28, the J call TRBJ1-5; D not resolved. V lost 6 bases and J 4 bases, leaving 7 bases between the germline ends. Germline loops: CDR1 MDHEN, CDR2 SYDVKM. The CDR3 consists of 12 residues. CDR3 sequence reads: CASRSSNQPQHF. The CDR3 nucleotides read TGTGCCAGCAGGTCCTCTAATCAGCCCCAGCATTTT. The whole variable domain, remainder taken from reference TRBV28 and TRBJ1-5, is DVKVTQSSRYLVKRTGEKVFLECVQDMDHENMFWYRQDPGLGLRLIYFSYDVKMKEKGDIPEGYSVSREKKERFSLILESASTNQTSMYLCASRSSNQPQHFGDGTRLSIL.

The CDR3 DNA follows: TGTGCCAGCAGTTGGCGGGGTTTGAACACTGAAGCTTTCTTT. It is translated as CASSWRGLNTEAFF. The chain couples TRBV27 to TRBJ1-1; D gene uncertain. V shed 4 bases and J shed 0 bases, with 9 bases lying between them. The CDR3 runs 14 residues. Germline V CDR1 and CDR2: MNHEY, SMNVEV (reference sequence).

The J gene is TRBJ2-5, the V gene TRBV4-3; 12 nucleotides match TRBD2. The CDR3 sequence is 17 residues long. Germline CDR1 and CDR2: LGHNA and YSLEER. V dropped 5 bases and J dropped 7; count of bases not matched to a gene: 14. Here the CDR3 reads CASSATSGGSRAGTQYF. The CDR3 nucleotides are TGCGCCAGCAGCGCGACTAGCGGGGGTTCCCGGGCGGGGACCCAGTACTTC.

The CDR3 nucleotides read TGTGCCAGTCACACGGGACTAGCGTCCACCGGGGAGCTGTTTTTT. This translates into CASHTGLASTGELFF. V usage is TRBV19 and J usage is TRBJ2-2; 10 positions match TRBD2. The V segment lost 8 bases and the J segment 4 bases; nucleotides outside the gene matches: 7. The CDR3 loop spans 15 amino acids. The V gene's germline CDR1 is LNHDA and CDR2 SQIVND (reference sequence).

The V and J genes are TRBV5-4 and TRBJ1-4; D remains ambiguous. Trimming pared 2 bases from V and 0 bases from J, leaving 14 bases between. The CDR3 loop spans 17 amino acids. CDR1 SGHNT and CDR2 YYREEE come from the germline V gene (reference sequence). The DNA of the CDR3 is TGTGCCAGCAGCTTCGGCCAGGCTACGTCAACTAATGAAAAACTGTTTTTT. Its translation: CASSFGQATSTNEKLFF.

The J gene is TRBJ2-1, the V gene TRBV4-2; 10 nucleotides match TRBD2. CDR1 and CDR2 from the germline V gene are LGHNA and YNFKEQ. CDR3 length: 20 amino acids. Germline trimming cut 0 bases from V and 5 bases from J; bases unmatched to any gene: 16. DNA of the CDR3: TGTGCCAGCAGCCAAGATCGCCCCGCCGCTAGCGGGGGAATCAACAATGAGCAGTTCTTC. This codes for CASSQDRPAASGGINNEQFF.

The chain is built from TRBV6-2 or TRBV6-3 and TRBJ1-5, with 7 positions matching TRBD1. V was pared by 2 bases and J by 6 bases, with 7 bases of the junction left unmatched. The CDR3 has 15 amino acids. Per germline, CDR1 MNHEY and CDR2 SVGEGT. CDR3 region: CASSYQGVIGQPQHF. Written as DNA, the CDR3 is TGTGCCAGCAGTTACCAGGGGGTTATAGGTCAGCCCCAGCATTTT.

The chain couples TRBV6-1 to TRBJ2-6; maybe TRBD1 (6 bases). The V gene lost 3 bases and the J gene lost 4 bases, with 16 bases spanning the gap. CDR1 and CDR2 (germline): MNHNS, SASEGT. The CDR3 contains 17 residues. The CDR3 reads CASSDLQGSRGANVLTF. The CDR3 region has the DNA TGTGCCAGCAGTGACCTACAGGGATCGCGCGGGGCCAACGTCCTGACTTTC.

J is TRBJ2-2 and V is TRBV15; D remains unclear. The CDR3 runs to 15 residues. The V gene's germline CDR1 is LNHNV and CDR2 YYDKDF (reference sequence). With 0 bases removed from V and 5 bases from J, the gap between germline ends came to 10 bases. This CDR3 is CATSRESLTTGELFF. The CDR3 DNA reads TGTGCCACCAGCAGAGAATCATTAACAACCGGGGAGCTGTTTTTT.

The V gene is TRBV18, the J gene TRBJ1-1; D is ambiguous. The CDR3 has 13 residues. Germline V gives CDR1 KGHSH, CDR2 LQKENI. Trimming removed 5 bases from V and 1 base from J, with 8 bases in between. In DNA, the CDR3 is TGTGCCAGCTCATCAACACAGAACACTGAAGCTTTCTTT. This encodes CASSSTQNTEAFF. The entire variable domain, with the rest obtained from reference TRBV18 and TRBJ1-1, is as follows: NAGVMQNPRHLVRRRGQEARLRCSPMKGHSHVYWYRQLPEEGLKFMVYLQKENIIDESGMPKERFSAEFPKEGPSILRIQQVVRGDSAAYFCASSSTQNTEAFFGQGTRLTVV.

This clone was seen once. The V gene is TRBV4-2, the J gene TRBJ1-2; TRBD1 is a possible D gene (5 bases). CDR3 size: 15 residues. CDR1 is LGHNA and CDR2 is YNFKEQ in the germline V gene. V dropped 0 bases and J dropped 6 bases, with 14 bases sitting between them. CDR3 bases: TGTGCCAGCAGCCAAGATTTTCAGGGTCGAAATGGCTACACCTTC. Its protein product is CASSQDFQGRNGYTF.

This clone came up once. This chain joins TRBV23-1 and TRBJ1-2; 10 bases align to TRBD1. TRBV23-1 is treated as an ORF (open reading frame) with a function not yet certain. The CDR3 spans 13 residues. The V and J ends lost 11 bases and 4 bases, in that order; junction bases with no gene match: 7. The CDR3 is CALRGQGSYGYTF. CDR3 bases: TGCGCCCTAAGGGGACAGGGGTCCTATGGCTACACCTTC.

CDR3 amino acids: CASSPLEGQGLTDTQYF. CDR3 coding DNA: TGCGCCAGCAGCCCACTAGAAGGACAGGGATTGACAGATACGCAGTATTTT. This rearrangement joins TRBV4-1 to TRBJ2-3, with TRBD1 identical over 8 bases. CDR1 is MGHRA and CDR2 is YSYEKL in the germline V gene. V dropped 4 bases and J dropped 3; count of bases not matched to a gene: 12. The CDR3 has 17 amino acids.

This clone was picked up one time. The rearrangement links TRBV12-3 or TRBV12-4 to TRBJ1-5; TRBD1 might be the D (5 bases). The ends were cut back, 9 bases at V and 3 bases at J, with 12 bases in the middle. CDR3 length: 13 amino acids. The CDR3 DNA reads TGTGCCAGTTCCGACAGACCCAATCAGCCCCAGCATTTT. Translation gives CASSDRPNQPQHF.

The rearrangement links TRBV2 to TRBJ2-7; TRBD2 matches at 9 bases. Germline assignment: CDR1 SNHLY and CDR2 FYNNEI. With 0 bases clipped from V and 3 bases from J, the junction kept 3 bases outside the gene matches. The CDR3 covers 15 residues. In DNA form, the CDR3 reads TGTGCCAGCAGTGAAGCGCTAGCGGGAAACTACGAGCAGTACTTC. The encoded protein is CASSEALAGNYEQYF.

The chain has TRBV9 and TRBJ2-1; the D gene is possibly TRBD2 (6 bases). This CDR3 has 15 amino acids. V lost 1 base to trimming and J lost 9 bases, with 17 bases between them. Germline CDR1 and CDR2: SGDLS and YYNGEE. In DNA, the CDR3 is TGTGCCAGCAGCGTAAGTCCGGAGGGGAGTGGTGAGCAGTTCTTC. As protein: CASSVSPEGSGEQFF.

J is TRBJ1-4 and V is TRBV6-5; maybe TRBD1 (6 bases). V was trimmed by 3 bases and J by 4 bases, leaving 9 bases between them. Germline CDR1 MNHEY, CDR2 SVGAGI. This CDR3 spans 14 amino acids. This CDR3 is CASSYAGVNEKLFF. The CDR3 nucleotides are TGTGCCAGCAGTTATGCAGGGGTTAATGAAAAACTGTTTTTT.

This clone was counted only a few times. CDR3 coding DNA: TGTGCCAGTAGTATAGAATACAGCCACTATGGCTACACCTTC. Translation gives CASSIEYSHYGYTF. This chain connects TRBV19 to TRBJ1-2; D not certain. V was cut by 0 bases and J by 3 bases, with 8 bases left in between. The length of the CDR3 is 14 residues. The germline V gene has CDR1 LNHDA and CDR2 SQIVND (reference sequence). Filled out from reference TRBV19 and TRBJ1-2, the complete variable domain reads DGGITQSPKYLFRKEGQNVTLSCEQNLNHDAMYWYRQDPGQGLRLIYYSQIVNDFQKGDIAEGYSVSREKKESFPLTVTSAQKNPTAFYLCASSIEYSHYGYTFGSGTRLTVV.

The chain carries TRBV7-2 and TRBJ1-4; 7 bases agree with TRBD1. Trimming removed 1 base from V and 8 bases from J; junction bases left unmatched: 13. Germline CDR1 and CDR2: SGHTA and FQGNSA. The CDR3 has 17 residues. The CDR3 DNA reads TGTGCCAGCAGCTTAGTGAGGATGAGGGGGCGAGGAGAAAAACTGTTTTTT. This codes for CASSLVRMRGRGEKLFF.